The next 29 T cell receptor beta chains were all read from a single sample in a study of cytomegalovirus exposure and HLA in healthy donors. PCR amplification relied on 60 Vbeta primers (plus 13 Jbeta primers). Here immunoSEQ multiplex PCR was the method, and the copy in TCRdb shows in-frame clones only, minus some. Seen here are some 150,000 clones, approximately 80% observed once, and the top ten hold around 14%. The specimen was PBMCs. These TCRs come from a woman between 50 and 59 years old in good health and CMV-seronegative.

This clone was detected once. The V and J genes are TRBV7-3 and TRBJ1-3, with a tentative D call TRBD1 (5 bases). The V gene lost 4 bases and the J gene lost 4 bases, with 17 bases spanning the gap. The CDR3 has 16 amino acids. The germline CDR1 and CDR2 sequences are SGHTA and FQGTGA. This CDR3 is CASSSDGGEPGNTIYF. CDR3 bases: TGTGCCAGCAGCTCCGACGGGGGGGAGCCCGGAAACACCATATATTTT.

In DNA form, the CDR3 reads TGTGCCAGCACGGCGACTAGCGGGGGGAATGAGCAGTTCTTC. Residues: CASTATSGGNEQFF. This chain links TRBV7-9 with TRBJ2-1; TRBD2 matches 13 bases. The CDR3 totals 14 residues. The ends lost 7 bases at V and 7 bases at J; junction bases unmatched: 4. Germline CDR1 SEHNR, CDR2 FQNEAQ (reference sequence).

There are a few counts of this clone. The chain joins TRBV27 to TRBJ2-7, with 8 bases lining up with TRBD2. Germline V gives CDR1 MNHEY, CDR2 SMNVEV (reference sequence). V was pared by 2 bases and J by 1 base, with 7 bases of the junction left unmatched. The CDR3 is made up of 16 amino acids. As DNA, the CDR3 is TGTGCCAGCAGTTTAAAGTCCCTAGCGGGTTCCTACGAGCAGTACTTC. This codes for CASSLKSLAGSYEQYF.

V is TRBV28 and J is TRBJ2-1, with TRBD2 matching 12 bases. The V segment lost 5 bases and the J segment 6 bases; nucleotides outside the gene matches: 5. Germline V gives CDR1 MDHEN, CDR2 SYDVKM. The CDR3 is made up of 15 amino acids. This CDR3 reads CASSPLAGGGNEQFF. The CDR3 region has the DNA TGTGCCAGCAGTCCGCTAGCGGGAGGGGGCAATGAGCAGTTCTTC.

The CDR3 bases are TGTGCCAGCAGTCCCTTGACAGGGGGCGCTTCAAATACGCAGTATTTT. Protein: CASSPLTGGASNTQYF. The rearrangement links TRBV6-6 to TRBJ2-3; TRBD1 matches at 10 bases. This CDR3 contains 16 residues. With V trimmed by 5 bases and J by 7 bases, 12 bases remained unmatched. CDR1 is MNHNY, CDR2 SVGAGI, per germline (reference sequence).

For this clone: This same CDR3 is encoded by further DNA sequences in the sample. This chain connects TRBV7-2 to TRBJ2-3, with D possibly being TRBD2 (5 bases). Trimming cost V 1 base and J 1 base, with 9 bases left between them. Germline loops: CDR1 SGHTA, CDR2 FQGNSA. The CDR3 contains 15 residues. CDR3 protein: CASSLGTYRTDTQYF. CDR3 sequence (DNA): TGTGCCAGCAGCTTAGGGACTTACCGCACAGATACGCAGTATTTT.

This clone was detected once. The chain recombines TRBV11-3 with TRBJ2-5, with TRBD2 identical over 8 bases. From germline, CDR1 is SGHNT and CDR2 YENEEA. V lost 3 bases and J lost 4; bases outside the gene matches: 10. This CDR3 contains 16 residues. The CDR3 DNA reads TGTGCCAGCAGCTTTAGCGGGACCAGGGAGGGAGAGACCCAGTACTTC. As protein: CASSFSGTREGETQYF.

The chain has TRBV15 and TRBJ1-4; D remains ambiguous. This CDR3 is built from 14 residues. Trimming pared 2 bases from V and 3 bases from J, leaving 7 bases between. The germline V gene has CDR1 LNHNV and CDR2 YYDKDF (reference sequence). CDR3 protein: CATSRQSPNEKLFF. CDR3 nucleotide sequence: TGTGCCACCAGCAGACAGTCCCCTAATGAAAAACTGTTTTTT.

This clone has just one count. This rearrangement joins TRBV5-6 to TRBJ1-5; 8 positions agree with TRBD1. Germline V gives CDR1 SGHDT, CDR2 YYEEEE. This CDR3 is built from 16 residues. J gave up 2 bases and V 0 bases, and 4 bases lay outside the gene matches. The CDR3 region is CASSLGMGQGNQPQHF. The CDR3 DNA is TGTGCCAGCAGCTTGGGAATGGGACAGGGCAATCAGCCCCAGCATTTT.

This clone was detected only once. This chain uses TRBV9 with TRBJ2-5; 11 nucleotides match TRBD1. Germline trimming cut 4 bases from V and 3 bases from J; bases unmatched to any gene: 8. This CDR3 region has 16 residues. Germline lookup yields CDR1 SGDLS and CDR2 YYNGEE. CDR3 sequence (DNA): TGTGCCAGCAGCACTACCGGGACAGGGGGTAAAGAGACCCAGTACTTC. Its protein is CASSTTGTGGKETQYF.

The chain has TRBV2 and TRBJ2-2; D uncertain. Germline CDR1 and CDR2: SNHLY and FYNNEI. The V end was cut by 7 bases, the J end by 0 bases, with 9 bases between. The CDR3 is 14 amino acids. The CDR3 coding sequence is TGTGCCAGCATATTAGGAGCGAACACCGGGGAGCTGTTTTTT. It encodes CASILGANTGELFF.

CDR3 nucleotides: TGTGCCAGCAGTGAAGCGCTTTGGGCAGGGGGCGCGACTAATGAAAAACTGTTTTTT. This gives the protein CASSEALWAGGATNEKLFF. The chain recombines TRBV6-1 with TRBJ1-4, with TRBD1 matching 8 bases. The V and J ends lost 0 bases and 2 bases, in that order; junction bases with no gene match: 11. This CDR3 region has 19 residues. Germline CDR1 and CDR2: MNHNS and SASEGT.

The chain recombines TRBV4-3 with TRBJ2-7; D gene uncertain. Trimming took off 0 bases at V and 2 bases at J, with 8 bases between the two ends. The CDR3 is 14 amino acids. Germline CDR1 is LGHNA and CDR2 is YSLEER. CDR3 amino acids: CASSQDLETYEQYF. For the CDR3, the DNA is TGCGCCAGCAGCCAAGATTTAGAAACCTACGAGCAGTACTTC.

The V gene is TRBV5-1, the J gene TRBJ2-2; 11 bases match TRBD1. Germline trimming cut 4 bases from V and 0 bases from J; bases unmatched to any gene: 2. Germline V gives CDR1 SGHRS, CDR2 YFSETQ. The CDR3 is 16 residues long. The CDR3 bases are TGCGCCAGCAGCCCGGGACAGGGGGCGAACACCGGGGAGCTGTTTTTT. Its translation is CASSPGQGANTGELFF. The whole variable domain, remainder taken from reference TRBV5-1 and TRBJ2-2, is KAGVTQTPRYLIKTRGQQVTLSCSPISGHRSVSWYQQTPGQGLQFLFEYFSETQRNKGNFPGRFSGRQFSNSRSEMNVSTLELGDSALYLCASSPGQGANTGELFFGEGSRLTVL.

Here the CDR3 reads CASSQDLAGGGNQPQHF. CDR3 bases: TGCGCCAGCAGCCAAGATCTGGCAGGGGGAGGCAATCAGCCCCAGCATTTT. The chain employs TRBV4-3 and TRBJ1-5, with TRBD1 identical over 7 bases. Trimming took 0 bases from V and 2 from J; bases not matched to a gene: 7. This CDR3 has 17 residues. Germline loops: CDR1 LGHNA, CDR2 YSLEER.

The chain joins TRBV28 to TRBJ1-6; D unresolved. V was trimmed by 7 bases and J by 8 bases, leaving 6 bases between them. The CDR3 covers 11 residues. Germline values: CDR1 MDHEN, CDR2 SYDVKM. The CDR3 DNA reads as TGTGCCAGCATCGGGGATTCACCCCTCCACTTT. Translating it yields CASIGDSPLHF.

This chain uses TRBV6-5 with TRBJ2-3; 9 bases map to TRBD2. Germline V gives CDR1 MNHEY, CDR2 SVGAGI. The V gene end was trimmed by 6 bases and the J gene end by 2 bases; junction bases not matched to a gene: 6. CDR3 size: 15 residues. The CDR3 region has the DNA TGTGCCAGCAGCCGCGGCGGGGGGGTCACAGATACGCAGTATTTT. It is translated as CASSRGGGVTDTQYF.

The chain links TRBV10-3 to TRBJ2-3; D is perhaps TRBD1 (6 bases). V was shortened by 6 bases and J by 1 base, with 11 bases between the two germline ends. The CDR3 has 14 residues. CDR1 and CDR2 (germline): ENHRY, SYGVKD. In nucleotides, the CDR3 is TGTGCCATCAGGGGGGCGTTTCGCACAGATACGCAGTATTTT. This sequence encodes CAIRGAFRTDTQYF.

This chain connects TRBV10-1 to TRBJ2-7; TRBD2 matches 10 bases. The CDR3 has 13 amino acids. CDR1 WNHNN and CDR2 SYGVQD come from the germline V gene (reference sequence). The V segment lost 5 bases and the J segment 5 bases; nucleotides outside the gene matches: 3. DNA for the CDR3: TGCGCCAGCAGTTCTAGCGGGAGAGACGAGCAGTACTTC. Its protein product is CASSSSGRDEQYF.

The V gene is TRBV18, the J gene TRBJ2-7, with 8 positions matching TRBD2. J was trimmed by 6 bases and V by 7 bases; bases with no gene match: 11. Germline CDR1 and CDR2: KGHSH and LQKENI. The CDR3 is 14 amino acids. The CDR3 is CASFASGGSGEQYF. CDR3 DNA: TGTGCCAGCTTCGCTTCGGGGGGGTCGGGCGAGCAGTACTTC.

By share of the sample, this clone is medium-sized. The gene calls are TRBV5-6 and TRBJ2-7; D unclear. The CDR3 runs to 12 residues. V shed 6 bases and J shed 3 bases, with 10 bases lying between them. Germline CDR1 reads SGHDT; CDR2 reads YYEEEE. The CDR3: CASKQYGYEQYF. Written as DNA, the CDR3 is TGTGCCAGCAAACAATATGGCTACGAGCAGTACTTC.

This clone is a singleton in its sample. V and J are TRBV18 and TRBJ2-1; TRBD1 matches 10 bases. The CDR3 has 14 residues. Germline CDR1 and CDR2: KGHSH and LQKENI. The V segment lost 3 bases and the J segment 10 bases; nucleotides outside the gene matches: 6. For the CDR3, the DNA is TGTGCCAGCTCACCTCGACAGGGGGCGGGGGAGCAGTTCTTC. Translating it yields CASSPRQGAGEQFF.

The CDR3 DNA is TGTGCCATCTCTATCCAGGGTTCCTACAATGAGCAGTTCTTC. Its protein product is CAISIQGSYNEQFF. The chain has TRBV10-3 and TRBJ2-1, with D possibly being TRBD1 (5 bases). Germline values: CDR1 ENHRY, CDR2 SYGVKD. The CDR3 has 14 residues. The V end was cut by 8 bases, the J end by 1 base, with 12 bases between.

The chain has TRBV2 and TRBJ2-5; D perhaps matches TRBD2 (5 bases). Germline CDR1 and CDR2: SNHLY and FYNNEI. The CDR3 sequence is 13 residues long. The V gene lost 3 bases and the J gene lost 2 bases, with 7 bases spanning the gap. The CDR3 sequence is CASSEGVQETQYF. CDR3 DNA: TGTGCCAGCAGTGAGGGAGTTCAAGAGACCCAGTACTTC.

The rearrangement uses TRBV2 and TRBJ2-1; 8 nucleotides agree with TRBD2. Trimming cost V 8 bases and J 5 bases; bases outside gene matches: 8. The length of the CDR3 is 14 residues. Germline V gene lookup returns CDR1 SNHLY and CDR2 FYNNEI. The CDR3 sequence is CASAALAGHNEQFF. The CDR3 region has the DNA TGTGCCAGCGCCGCGCTAGCGGGCCACAATGAGCAGTTCTTC.

The J gene is TRBJ2-1, the V gene TRBV11-2; maybe TRBD2 (6 bases). The CDR3 contains 13 residues. V was shortened by 8 bases and J by 5 bases, with 13 bases between the two germline ends. Germline loops: CDR1 SGHAT, CDR2 FQNNGV. The CDR3 sequence: CASVRGINNEQFF. In DNA, the CDR3 is TGTGCCAGCGTGCGGGGTATTAACAATGAGCAGTTCTTC.

The chain couples TRBV7-9 to TRBJ1-3; no firm D call. In germline, CDR1 is SEHNR, CDR2 FQNEAQ (reference sequence). The CDR3 runs 16 residues. The ends were cut back, 4 bases at V and 0 bases at J, with 13 bases in the middle. In DNA form, the CDR3 reads TGTGCCAGCAGCTCCAATTTAGTTAGCTCTGGAAACACCATATATTTT. It yields the protein CASSSNLVSSGNTIYF. The whole variable domain, remainder taken from reference TRBV7-9 and TRBJ1-3, is DTGVSQNPRHKITKRGQNVTFRCDPISEHNRLYWYRQTLGQGPEFLTYFQNEAQLEKSRLLSDRFSAERPKGSFSTLEIQRTEQGDSAMYLCASSSNLVSSGNTIYFGEGSWLTVV.

V usage is TRBV5-1 and J usage is TRBJ2-1, with TRBD2 matching 8 bases. The CDR3 length is 16 residues. CDR1 and CDR2 from the germline V gene are SGHRS and YFSETQ. The J segment lost 5 bases and the V segment lost 0 bases, leaving 7 bases of the junction unmatched. The CDR3, as DNA: TGCGCCAGCAGCTTGGGTACGGGAGGGCCCCACAATGAGCAGTTCTTC. Its protein product is CASSLGTGGPHNEQFF.

V gene TRBV7-2 combines with J gene TRBJ2-2; D might be TRBD2 (6 bases). This CDR3 has 13 amino acids. Looked up from germline, CDR1 is SGHTA and CDR2 is FQGNSA. V was clipped by 5 bases and J by 9 bases, with 13 bases between them. The CDR3 is CASSLGTYRELFF. CDR3 in DNA: TGTGCCAGCAGCCTCGGGACTTATAGGGAGCTGTTTTTT.